The table lists the clone carrying this T cell receptor beta chain with a few counts. Antigen: not known. Patients were all untreated before their thyroid surgery. J was trimmed by 3 bases and V by 5 bases; bases with no gene match: 3. CDR1 MDHEN and CDR2 SYDVKM come from the germline V gene. The CDR3 loop spans 13 amino acids. The data were taken from a study of metastatic and nonmetastatic thyroid tumors. Overall study context: Where malignant and benign thyroid patients were concerned, repertoires were compared across blood and tumor or nodule tissue.

Study findings and constraints: According to reports, the diversity of TCR beta was significantly higher in malignant thyroid tumors than in benign nodules, and this held in both blood and tumor samples.

In the authors' workflow: It was from CDR3 differences across clinicopathological groups that a distant-metastasis classifier for papillary thyroid cancer was built. TCRdb reprocessed the PCR reads using MiXCR. TCRdb assigned the V and J calls; the authors' analysis was not used. There are roughly 25,000 clones in the sample; around an eighth occur only once, and roughly 13% lies in the top ten. The sample taken for sequencing was blood. The chain carries TRBV28 and TRBJ2-7; TRBD1 matches at 8 bases. The TCR sequence derives from a female donor with papillary thyroid cancer or a benign thyroid nodule (not recorded which). Some clones in this sample may be carry-over from other donors' samples. Here the CDR3 DNA reads TGTGCCAGCAGTCCTGGGACAGGCTACGAGCAGTACTTC. This encodes CASSPGTGYEQYF. Filled out from reference TRBV28 and TRBJ2-7, the complete variable domain reads DVKVTQSSRYLVKRTGEKVFLECVQDMDHENMFWYRQDPGLGLRLIYFSYDVKMKEKGDIPEGYSVSREKKERFSLILESASTNQTSMYLCASSPGTGYEQYFGPGTRLTVT.